Detailed here is one T cell receptor beta chain. Its antigen is still unknown. Base qualities are missing; no much larger clone stands one base away. Taken from cysteine to phenylalanine, the CDR3 has 14 residues. Only the CDR3 portion is preserved as DNA: 42 bases, with reading frame beginning at the first base. The germline V gene (reference sequence) supplies CDR1 LNHDA and CDR2 SQIVND. V lost 4 bases and J lost 7 bases; the stretch between them is 13 bases long. The CDR3 regions of human TCRbeta chains were subjected to immunosequencing. Per the authors' processing: TCRs in the repertoires were matched against a reference library of SARS-CoV-2-specific TCRs that had been generated with the MIRA antigen-specificity platform. Breadth was defined as the fraction of unique TCRs that were SARS-CoV-2-associated. Depth was defined as the fraction of total T cells that were SARS-CoV-2-associated. Using the MIRA data, each spike-specific TCR was assigned both to the spike region to which the TCR was reactive and to a CD4 or CD8 class. Log10-transformed breadth and depth values were compared by one-way ANOVA with Sidak's multiple comparisons tests. TCRdb stores this immuneACCESS table with in-frame sequences only. Part of the clones is absent; in the studies checked, under half of the shortfall reflects unresolved V genes, and no reason is known for the rest. V, J and clone size derive from that table, while D and trimming were established from the DNA sequence. This sample gives about 180,000 clones in total; almost 90% of them show up just once. Around a tenth of the sample is taken by the ten largest.

This sample was included in a study of T cell responses to AZD1222 COVID-19 vaccine (dated by TCRdb to the early 2020s). Concerning the study at large: A total of 230 to 250 trial participants underwent TCR sequencing, of whom 200 to 220 received two doses of AZD1222 and about 25 received two doses of the MenACWY control vaccine. Trial participants were enrolled by age into subgroups of 18-55, 56-69 and 70-plus years, and about 150, 27 and 61 TCR-sequenced participants, respectively, were included in these subgroups. Results and caveats for the whole study, not just this receptor: Participants were mostly white British, with more females than males. The authors suggested clonal diversity may have been underestimated. After two AZD1222 doses, spike-specific TCR breadth and depth were significantly higher than at day 0 and than in MenACWY recipients. Reportedly, close to half of the unique spike-specific TCRs recognized epitopes lying outside the regions that are mutated in the B.1.351 and B.1.1.7 variants. In the small 56-69-year group, the increase in depth fell short of significance, most likely because of low power. Conclusions about previously exposed vaccinees are limited, since just five or six AZD1222 recipients were seropositive for SARS-CoV-2 at baseline. The whole spike protein was spanned by vaccine-associated CD4 TCRs, and dominant responses were seen in regions 160-218 and 743-854. Because no samples from the day 14 peak response were available, repertoires could be characterized only after the peak T cell response.

In the paper's terms, the time point label means: about 28 days (+/-7) after the second vaccine dose. Because spike-specific TCR depth and breadth did not differ between the two schedules, AZD1222 recipients who got a second dose at roughly 4 weeks were pooled with those who got a second dose at roughly 12 weeks. Vaccinee samples were obtained from the UK trials COV001 and COV002, which included a single-blind randomized controlled phase 2/3 trial of AZD1222 (ChAdOx1 nCoV-19) in healthy adults. Trial participant PBMC samples were collected at day 0 and day 28 after the second dose for TCRbeta chain sequencing.

The clonotype was recovered from an adult who received the AZD1222 COVID-19 vaccine. Sequenced material: peripheral blood, taken 28 days after the second AZD1222 dose. The chain joins TRBV19 to TRBJ1-4; the D gene remains uncertain. The DNA reads TGTGCCAGTAGTAGTACCTCCACGGGTGAAAAACTGTTTTTT. This encodes CASSSTSTGEKLFF. With all but the CDR3 taken from the reference TRBV19 and TRBJ1-4 genes, the full variable domain is: DGGITQSPKYLFRKEGQNVTLSCEQNLNHDAMYWYRQDPGQGLRLIYYSQIVNDFQKGDIAEGYSVSREKKESFPLTVTSAQKNPTAFYLCASSSTSTGEKLFFGSGTQLSVL.